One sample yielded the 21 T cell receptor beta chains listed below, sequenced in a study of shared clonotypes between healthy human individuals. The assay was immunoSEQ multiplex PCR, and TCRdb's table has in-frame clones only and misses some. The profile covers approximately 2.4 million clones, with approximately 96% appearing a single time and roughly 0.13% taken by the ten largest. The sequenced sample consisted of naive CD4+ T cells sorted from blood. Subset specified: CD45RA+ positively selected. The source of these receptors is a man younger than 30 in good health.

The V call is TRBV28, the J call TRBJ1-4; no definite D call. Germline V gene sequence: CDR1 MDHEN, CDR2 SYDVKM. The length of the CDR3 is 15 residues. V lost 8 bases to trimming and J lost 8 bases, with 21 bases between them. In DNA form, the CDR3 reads TGTGCCAGCGGCAAAACCGGGAAGAGTACCGAAAAACTGTTTTTT. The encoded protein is CASGKTGKSTEKLFF.

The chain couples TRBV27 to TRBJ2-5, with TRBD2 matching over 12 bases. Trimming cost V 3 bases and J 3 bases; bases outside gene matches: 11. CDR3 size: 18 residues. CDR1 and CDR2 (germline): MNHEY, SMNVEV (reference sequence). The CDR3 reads CASSLSDPLAGGEETQYF. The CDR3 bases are TGTGCCAGCAGTTTGTCGGACCCACTAGCGGGGGGTGAAGAGACCCAGTACTTC.

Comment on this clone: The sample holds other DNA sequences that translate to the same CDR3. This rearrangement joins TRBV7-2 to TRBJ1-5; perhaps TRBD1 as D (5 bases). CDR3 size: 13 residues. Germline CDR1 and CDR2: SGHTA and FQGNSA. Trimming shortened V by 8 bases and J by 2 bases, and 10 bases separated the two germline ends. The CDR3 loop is CASSRGGNQPQHF. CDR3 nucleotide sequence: TGTGCCAGCTCCCGGGGGGGCAATCAGCCCCAGCATTTT.

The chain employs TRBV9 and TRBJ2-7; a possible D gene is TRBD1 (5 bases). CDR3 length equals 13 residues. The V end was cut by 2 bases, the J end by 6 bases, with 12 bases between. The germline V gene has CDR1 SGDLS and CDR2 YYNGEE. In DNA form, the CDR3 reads TGTGCCAGCAGCGTCTTCCAGGGCACCGAGCAGTACTTC. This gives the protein CASSVFQGTEQYF. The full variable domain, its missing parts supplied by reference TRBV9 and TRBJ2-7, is DSGVTQTPKHLITATGQRVTLRCSPRSGDLSVYWYQQSLDQGLQFLIQYYNGEERAKGNILERFSAQQFPDLHSELNLSSLELGDSALYFCASSVFQGTEQYFGPGTRLTVT.

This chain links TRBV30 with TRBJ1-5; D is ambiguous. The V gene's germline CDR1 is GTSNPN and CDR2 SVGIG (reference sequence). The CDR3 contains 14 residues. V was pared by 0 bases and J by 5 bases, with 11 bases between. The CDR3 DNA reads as TGTGCCTGGAGTGTCTTCGGCCCAGATCAGCCCCAGCATTTT. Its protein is CAWSVFGPDQPQHF.

CDR3 amino acids: CASSPRAGVYSILYYEQYF. CDR3 DNA: TGTGCCAGCAGCCCCAGAGCGGGAGTATATTCTATTCTATACTACGAGCAGTACTTC. V is TRBV11-2 and J is TRBJ2-7; TRBD2 aligns across 8 bases. This CDR3 comprises 19 residues. V lost 5 bases, J lost 3 bases, and 21 bases stayed unmatched. From germline, CDR1 is SGHAT and CDR2 FQNNGV.

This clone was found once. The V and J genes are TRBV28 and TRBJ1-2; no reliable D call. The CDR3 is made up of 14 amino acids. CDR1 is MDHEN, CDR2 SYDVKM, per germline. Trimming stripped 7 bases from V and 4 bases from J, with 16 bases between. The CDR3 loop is CASTLTRGSYGYTF. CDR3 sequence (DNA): TGTGCCAGCACCCTAACGAGAGGGAGCTATGGCTACACCTTC.

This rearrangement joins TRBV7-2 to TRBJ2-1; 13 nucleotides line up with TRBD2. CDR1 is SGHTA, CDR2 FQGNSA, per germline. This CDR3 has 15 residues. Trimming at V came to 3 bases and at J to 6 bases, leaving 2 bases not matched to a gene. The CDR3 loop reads CASSFGTSGVNEQFF. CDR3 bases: TGTGCCAGCAGCTTCGGGACTAGCGGGGTCAATGAGCAGTTCTTC.

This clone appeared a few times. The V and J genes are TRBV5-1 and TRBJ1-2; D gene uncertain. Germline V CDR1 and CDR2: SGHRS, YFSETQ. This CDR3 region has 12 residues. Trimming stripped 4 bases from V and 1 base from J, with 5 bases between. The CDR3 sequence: CASSTDNYGYTF. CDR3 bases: TGCGCCAGCAGCACCGATAACTATGGCTACACCTTC. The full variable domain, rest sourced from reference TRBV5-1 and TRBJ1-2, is KAGVTQTPRYLIKTRGQQVTLSCSPISGHRSVSWYQQTPGQGLQFLFEYFSETQRNKGNFPGRFSGRQFSNSRSEMNVSTLELGDSALYLCASSTDNYGYTFGSGTRLTVV.

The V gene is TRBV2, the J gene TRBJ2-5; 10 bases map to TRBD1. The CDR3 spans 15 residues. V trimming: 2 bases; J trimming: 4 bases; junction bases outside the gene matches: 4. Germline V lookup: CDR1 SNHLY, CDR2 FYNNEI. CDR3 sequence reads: CASSEWGTGAETQYF. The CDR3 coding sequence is TGTGCCAGCAGTGAATGGGGGACAGGGGCAGAGACCCAGTACTTC. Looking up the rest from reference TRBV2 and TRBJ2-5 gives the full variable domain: EPEVTQTPSHQVTQMGQEVILRCVPISNHLYFYWYRQILGQKVEFLVSFYNNEISEKSEIFDDQFSVERPDGSNFTLKIRSTKLEDSAMYFCASSEWGTGAETQYFGPGTRLLVL.

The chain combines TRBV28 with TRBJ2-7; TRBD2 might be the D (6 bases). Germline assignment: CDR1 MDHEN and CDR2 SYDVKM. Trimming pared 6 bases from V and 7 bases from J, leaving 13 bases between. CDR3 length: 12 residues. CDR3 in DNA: TGTGCCAGCAGCTGGGGGGAAGAAGAGCAGTACTTC. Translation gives CASSWGEEEQYF.

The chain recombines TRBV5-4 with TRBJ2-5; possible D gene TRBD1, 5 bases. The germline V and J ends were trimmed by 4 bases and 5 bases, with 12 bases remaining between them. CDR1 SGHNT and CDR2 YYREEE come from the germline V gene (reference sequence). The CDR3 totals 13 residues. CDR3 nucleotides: TGTGCCAGCAGCCCAGGGTTATGGGAGACCCAGTACTTC. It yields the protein CASSPGLWETQYF.

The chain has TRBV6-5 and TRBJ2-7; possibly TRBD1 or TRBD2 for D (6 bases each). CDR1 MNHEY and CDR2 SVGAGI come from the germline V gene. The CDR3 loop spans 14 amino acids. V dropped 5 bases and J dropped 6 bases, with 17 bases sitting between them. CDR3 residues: CASSHQEGGTEQYF. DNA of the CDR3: TGTGCCAGCAGTCACCAGGAGGGGGGAACCGAGCAGTACTTC.

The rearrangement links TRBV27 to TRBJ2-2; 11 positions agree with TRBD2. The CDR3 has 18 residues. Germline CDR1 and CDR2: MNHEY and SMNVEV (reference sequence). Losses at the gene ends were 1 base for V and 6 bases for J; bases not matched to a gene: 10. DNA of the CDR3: TGTGCCAGCAGTTTATTGATCACCCCGGGACTAGCGGCCGGGGAGCTGTTTTTT. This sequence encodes CASSLLITPGLAAGELFF.

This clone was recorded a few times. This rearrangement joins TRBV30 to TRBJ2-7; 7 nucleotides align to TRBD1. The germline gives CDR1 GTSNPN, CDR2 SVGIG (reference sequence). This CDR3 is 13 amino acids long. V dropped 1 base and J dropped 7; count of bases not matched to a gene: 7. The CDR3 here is CAWSGQGVGEQYF. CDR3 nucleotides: TGTGCCTGGAGTGGCCAGGGGGTGGGGGAGCAGTACTTC.

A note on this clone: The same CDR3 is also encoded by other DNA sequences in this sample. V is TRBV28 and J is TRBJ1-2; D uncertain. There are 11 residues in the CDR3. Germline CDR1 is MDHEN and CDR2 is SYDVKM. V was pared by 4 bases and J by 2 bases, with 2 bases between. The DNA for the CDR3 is TGTGCCAGCAGTTCGAACTATGGCTACACCTTC. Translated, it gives CASSSNYGYTF.

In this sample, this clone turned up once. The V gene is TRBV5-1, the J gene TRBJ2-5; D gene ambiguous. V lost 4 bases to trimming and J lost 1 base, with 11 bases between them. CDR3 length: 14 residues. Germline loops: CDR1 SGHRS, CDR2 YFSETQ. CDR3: CASSALTGQETQYF. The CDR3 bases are TGCGCCAGCAGCGCACTCACGGGCCAAGAGACCCAGTACTTC.

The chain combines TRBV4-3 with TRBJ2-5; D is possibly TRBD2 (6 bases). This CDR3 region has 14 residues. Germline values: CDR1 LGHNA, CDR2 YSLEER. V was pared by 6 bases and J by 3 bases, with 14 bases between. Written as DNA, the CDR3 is TGCGCCAGCAGTAACGGGAGCTGGGAAGAGACCCAGTACTTC. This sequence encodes CASSNGSWEETQYF.

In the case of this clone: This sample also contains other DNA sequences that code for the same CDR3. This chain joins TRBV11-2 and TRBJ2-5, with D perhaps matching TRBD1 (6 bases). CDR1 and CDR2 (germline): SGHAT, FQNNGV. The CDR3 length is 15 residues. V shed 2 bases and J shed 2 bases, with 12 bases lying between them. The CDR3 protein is CASSLSGRGQETQYF. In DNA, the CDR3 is TGTGCCAGCAGCTTAAGTGGCAGGGGACAAGAGACCCAGTACTTC. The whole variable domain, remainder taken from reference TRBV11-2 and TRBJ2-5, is EAGVAQSPRYKIIEKRQSVAFWCNPISGHATLYWYQQILGQGPKLLIQFQNNGVVDDSQLPKDRFSAERLKGVDSTLKIQPAKLEDSAVYLCASSLSGRGQETQYFGPGTRLLVL.

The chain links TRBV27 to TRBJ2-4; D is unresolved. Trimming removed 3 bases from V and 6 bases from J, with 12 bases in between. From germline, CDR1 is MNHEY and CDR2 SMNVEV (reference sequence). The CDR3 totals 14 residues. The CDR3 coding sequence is TGTGCCAGCAGTTTGTTCAGTACCGGAAACATTCAGTACTTC. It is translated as CASSLFSTGNIQYF.

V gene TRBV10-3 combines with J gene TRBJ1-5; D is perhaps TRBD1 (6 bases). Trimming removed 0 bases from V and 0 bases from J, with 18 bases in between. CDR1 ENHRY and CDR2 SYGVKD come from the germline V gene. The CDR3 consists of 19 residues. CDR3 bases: TGTGCCATCAGTGAGTCGGGGGGGGACACCATGAATAGCAATCAGCCCCAGCATTTT. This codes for CAISESGGDTMNSNQPQHF.